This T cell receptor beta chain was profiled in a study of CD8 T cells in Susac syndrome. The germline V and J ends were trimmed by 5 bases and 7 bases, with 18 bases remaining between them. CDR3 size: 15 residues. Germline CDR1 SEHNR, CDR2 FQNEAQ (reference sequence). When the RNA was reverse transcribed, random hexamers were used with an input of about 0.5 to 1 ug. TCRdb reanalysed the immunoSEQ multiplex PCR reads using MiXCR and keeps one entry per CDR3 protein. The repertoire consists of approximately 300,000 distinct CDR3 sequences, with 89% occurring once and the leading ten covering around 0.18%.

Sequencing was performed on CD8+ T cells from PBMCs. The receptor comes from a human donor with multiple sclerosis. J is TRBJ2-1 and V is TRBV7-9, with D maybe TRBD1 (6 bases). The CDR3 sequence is CASSRQASWGNEQFF. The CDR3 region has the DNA TGTGCCAGCAGCAGACAGGCGTCTTGGGGTAATGAGCAGTTCTTC.